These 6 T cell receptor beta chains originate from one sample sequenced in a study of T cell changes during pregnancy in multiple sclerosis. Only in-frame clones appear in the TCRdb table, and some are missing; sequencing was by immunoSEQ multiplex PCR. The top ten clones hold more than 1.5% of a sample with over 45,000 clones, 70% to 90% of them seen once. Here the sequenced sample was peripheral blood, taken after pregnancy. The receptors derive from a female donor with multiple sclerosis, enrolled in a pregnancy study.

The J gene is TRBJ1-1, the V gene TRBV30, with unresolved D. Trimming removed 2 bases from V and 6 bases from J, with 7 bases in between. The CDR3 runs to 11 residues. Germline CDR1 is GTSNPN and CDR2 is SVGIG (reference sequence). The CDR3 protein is CAWSWGAEAFF. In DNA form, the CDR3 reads TGTGCCTGGAGTTGGGGAGCTGAAGCTTTCTTT.

CDR3 protein: CASSSLAGGYEQYF. The CDR3 bases are TGTGCCAGCAGTTCTCTAGCGGGGGGCTACGAGCAGTACTTC. This rearrangement joins TRBV6-5 to TRBJ2-7, with 11 nucleotides matching TRBD2. This CDR3 region has 14 residues. The J segment lost 3 bases and the V segment lost 4 bases, leaving 2 bases of the junction unmatched. Germline CDR1 MNHEY, CDR2 SVGAGI.

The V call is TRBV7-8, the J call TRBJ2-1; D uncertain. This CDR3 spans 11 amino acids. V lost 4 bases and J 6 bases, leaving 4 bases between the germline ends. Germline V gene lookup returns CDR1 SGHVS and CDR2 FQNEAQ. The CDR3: CASSSSNEQFF. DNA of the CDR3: TGTGCCAGCAGCTCATCCAATGAGCAGTTCTTC.

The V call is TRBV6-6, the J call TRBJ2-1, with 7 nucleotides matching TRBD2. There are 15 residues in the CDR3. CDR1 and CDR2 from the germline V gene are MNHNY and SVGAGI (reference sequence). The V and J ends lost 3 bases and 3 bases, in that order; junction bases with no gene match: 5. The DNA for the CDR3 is TGTGCCAGCAGTTATGGGACGGGGGGCTACAATGAGCAGTTCTTC. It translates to CASSYGTGGYNEQFF.

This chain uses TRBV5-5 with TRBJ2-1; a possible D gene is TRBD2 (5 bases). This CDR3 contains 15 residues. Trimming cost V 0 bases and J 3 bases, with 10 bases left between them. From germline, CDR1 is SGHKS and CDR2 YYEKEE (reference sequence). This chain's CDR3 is CASSLVPGIYNEQFF. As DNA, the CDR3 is TGTGCCAGCAGCTTGGTGCCGGGGATCTACAATGAGCAGTTCTTC.

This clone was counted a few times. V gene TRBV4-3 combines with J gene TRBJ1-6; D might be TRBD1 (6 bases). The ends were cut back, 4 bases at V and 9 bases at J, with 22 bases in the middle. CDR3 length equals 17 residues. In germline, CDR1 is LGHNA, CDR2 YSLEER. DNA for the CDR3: TGCGCCAGCAGCCCCGGCAGGGGATCCCCGAAGGGTTCACCCCTCCACTTT. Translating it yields CASSPGRGSPKGSPLHF.